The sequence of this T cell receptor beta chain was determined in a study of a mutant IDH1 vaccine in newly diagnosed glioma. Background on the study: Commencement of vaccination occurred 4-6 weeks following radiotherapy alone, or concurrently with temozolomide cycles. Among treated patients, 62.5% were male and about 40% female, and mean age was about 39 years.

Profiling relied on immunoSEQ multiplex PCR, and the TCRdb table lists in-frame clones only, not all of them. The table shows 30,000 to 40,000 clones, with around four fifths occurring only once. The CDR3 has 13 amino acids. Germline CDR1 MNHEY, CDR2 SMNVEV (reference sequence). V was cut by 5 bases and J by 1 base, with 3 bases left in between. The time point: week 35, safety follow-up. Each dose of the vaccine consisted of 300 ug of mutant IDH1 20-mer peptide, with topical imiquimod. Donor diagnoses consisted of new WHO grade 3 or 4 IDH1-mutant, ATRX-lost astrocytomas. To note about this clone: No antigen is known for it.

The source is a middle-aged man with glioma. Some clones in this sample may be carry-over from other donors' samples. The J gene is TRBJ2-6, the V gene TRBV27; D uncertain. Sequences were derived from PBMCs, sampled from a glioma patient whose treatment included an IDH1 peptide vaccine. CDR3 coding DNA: TGTGCCAGCAGTGGGTCTGGGGCCAACGTCCTGACTTTC. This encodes CASSGSGANVLTF.